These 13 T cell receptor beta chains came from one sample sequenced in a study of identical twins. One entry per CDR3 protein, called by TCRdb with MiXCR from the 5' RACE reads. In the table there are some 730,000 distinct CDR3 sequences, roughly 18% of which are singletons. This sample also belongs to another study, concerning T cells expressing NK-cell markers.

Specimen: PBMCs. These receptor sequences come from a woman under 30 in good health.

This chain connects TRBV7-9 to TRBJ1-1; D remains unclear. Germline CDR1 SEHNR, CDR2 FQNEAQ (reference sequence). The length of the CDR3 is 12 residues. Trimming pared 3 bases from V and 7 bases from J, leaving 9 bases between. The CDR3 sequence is CASSFRDSEAFF. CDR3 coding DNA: TGTGCCAGCAGCTTCCGGGATAGTGAAGCTTTCTTT.

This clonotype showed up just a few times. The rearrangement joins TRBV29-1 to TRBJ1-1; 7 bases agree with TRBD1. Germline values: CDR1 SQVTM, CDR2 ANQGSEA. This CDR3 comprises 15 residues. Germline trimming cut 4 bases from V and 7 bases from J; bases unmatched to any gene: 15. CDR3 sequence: CSVVLMWNRGSEAFF. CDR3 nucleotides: TGCAGCGTTGTCCTAATGTGGAACAGGGGCAGTGAAGCTTTCTTT.

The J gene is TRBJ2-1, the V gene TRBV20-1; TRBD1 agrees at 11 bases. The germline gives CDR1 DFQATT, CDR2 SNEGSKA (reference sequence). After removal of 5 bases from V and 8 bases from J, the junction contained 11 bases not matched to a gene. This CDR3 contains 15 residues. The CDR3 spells CSAVLGTGGRHEQFF. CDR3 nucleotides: TGCAGTGCTGTTCTTGGGACAGGGGGTCGTCATGAGCAGTTCTTC.

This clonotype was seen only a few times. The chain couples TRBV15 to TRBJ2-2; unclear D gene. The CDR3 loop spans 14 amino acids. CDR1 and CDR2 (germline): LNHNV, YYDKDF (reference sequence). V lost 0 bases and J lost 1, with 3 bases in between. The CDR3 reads CATSRDLNTGELFF. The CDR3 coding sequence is TGTGCCACCAGCAGAGACTTGAACACCGGGGAGCTGTTTTTT.

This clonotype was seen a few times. CDR3 DNA sequence: TGCGCCAGCAGCTTTGGGCGGAGTGCTAATGAAAAACTGTTTTTT. This translates into CASSFGRSANEKLFF. The chain links TRBV5-1 to TRBJ1-4; unclear D gene. V shed 2 bases and J shed 3 bases, with 11 bases lying between them. Germline lookup yields CDR1 SGHRS and CDR2 YFSETQ. The CDR3 length is 15 residues. The full variable domain, rest sourced from reference TRBV5-1 and TRBJ1-4, is KAGVTQTPRYLIKTRGQQVTLSCSPISGHRSVSWYQQTPGQGLQFLFEYFSETQRNKGNFPGRFSGRQFSNSRSEMNVSTLELGDSALYLCASSFGRSANEKLFFGSGTQLSVL.

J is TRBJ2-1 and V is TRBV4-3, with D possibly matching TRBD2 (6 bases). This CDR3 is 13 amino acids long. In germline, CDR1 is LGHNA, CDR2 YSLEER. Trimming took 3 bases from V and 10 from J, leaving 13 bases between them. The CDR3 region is CASSHVSGEEQFF. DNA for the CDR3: TGCGCCAGCAGCCACGTCTCGGGGGAAGAGCAGTTCTTC.

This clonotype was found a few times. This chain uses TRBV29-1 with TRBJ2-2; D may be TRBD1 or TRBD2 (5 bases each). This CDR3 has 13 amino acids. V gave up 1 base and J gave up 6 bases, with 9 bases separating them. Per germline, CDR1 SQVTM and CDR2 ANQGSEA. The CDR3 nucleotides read TGCAGCGTTGAAGGAGGGGTTGCCGGGGAGCTGTTTTTT. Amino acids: CSVEGGVAGELFF.

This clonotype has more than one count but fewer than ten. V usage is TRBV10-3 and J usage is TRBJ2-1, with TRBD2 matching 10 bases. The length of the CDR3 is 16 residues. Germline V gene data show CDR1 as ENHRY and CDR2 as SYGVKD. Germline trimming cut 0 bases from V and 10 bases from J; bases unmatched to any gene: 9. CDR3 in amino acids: CAISESKAGGPKEQFF. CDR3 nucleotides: TGTGCCATCAGTGAGTCGAAAGCGGGAGGGCCGAAGGAGCAGTTCTTC.

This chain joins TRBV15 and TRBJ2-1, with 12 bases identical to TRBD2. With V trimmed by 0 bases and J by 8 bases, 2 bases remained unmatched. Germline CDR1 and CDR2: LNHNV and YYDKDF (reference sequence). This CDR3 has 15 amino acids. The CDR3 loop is CATSRDLAGGYEQFF. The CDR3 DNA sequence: TGTGCCACCAGCAGAGATCTAGCGGGGGGGTATGAGCAGTTCTTC.

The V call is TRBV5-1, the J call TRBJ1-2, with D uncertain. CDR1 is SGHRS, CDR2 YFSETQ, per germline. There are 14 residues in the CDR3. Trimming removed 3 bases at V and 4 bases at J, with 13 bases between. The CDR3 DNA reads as TGCGCCAGCAGCTCACCCGACAAGTCCTATGGCTACACCTTC. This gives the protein CASSSPDKSYGYTF.

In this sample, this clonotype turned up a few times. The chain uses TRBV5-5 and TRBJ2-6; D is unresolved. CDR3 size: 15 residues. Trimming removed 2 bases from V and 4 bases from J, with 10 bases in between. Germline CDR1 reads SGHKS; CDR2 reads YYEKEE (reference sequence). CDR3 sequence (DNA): TGTGCCAGCAGCTTCTCTCCTCCGGGGGCCAACGTCCTGACTTTC. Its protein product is CASSFSPPGANVLTF.

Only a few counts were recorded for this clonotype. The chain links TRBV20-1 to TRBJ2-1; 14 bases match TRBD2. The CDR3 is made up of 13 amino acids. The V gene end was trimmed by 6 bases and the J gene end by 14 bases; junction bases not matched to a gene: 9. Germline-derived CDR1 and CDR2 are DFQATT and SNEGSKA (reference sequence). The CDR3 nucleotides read TGCAGTGCCCGGGGACTAGCGGGAGTTGTGGAGTTCTTC. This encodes CSARGLAGVVEFF.

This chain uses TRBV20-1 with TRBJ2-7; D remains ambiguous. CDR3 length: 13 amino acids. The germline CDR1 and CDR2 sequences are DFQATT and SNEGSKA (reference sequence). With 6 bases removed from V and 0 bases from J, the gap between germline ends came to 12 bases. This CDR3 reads CSAPTLTSYEQYF. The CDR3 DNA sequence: TGCAGTGCGCCGACGTTAACCTCCTACGAGCAGTACTTC.